This entry concerns a single T cell receptor beta chain. As yet, its antigen is unknown. The time point is: newly diagnosed GD, antithyroid drugs for less than 3 months. The authors made the TCR library using RNA they extracted from PBMCs. V was clipped by 0 bases and J by 0 bases, with 15 bases between them. Per germline, CDR1 DFQATT and CDR2 SNEGSKA (reference sequence). The CDR3 totals 17 residues. The data originate from a study of regulatory T cells in long-lasting Graves disease. Study results and caveats: Researchers examined only peripheral blood and not thyroid tissue.

CDR3 regions were amplified by Arm-PCR using iRepertoire HTBI primers to build TCR beta libraries. TCRdb reanalysed the multiplex PCR reads using MiXCR and keeps one entry per CDR3 protein. This sample has more than 400,000 distinct CDR3 sequences, with 16% found just once. This sample was shared with a second study, whose subject was T cells in Graves' hyperthyroidism and ophthalmopathy.

The chain has TRBV20-1 and TRBJ2-1, with D perhaps given as TRBD1 or TRBD2 (5 bases each). The source material was peripheral blood mononuclear cells (PBMCs), sampled at new diagnosis, from a patient treated with antithyroid drugs. The receptor was isolated from a man aged 40-55 years with Graves disease. The CDR3: CSARDWGPPSSYNEQFF. CDR3 in DNA: TGCAGTGCTAGAGATTGGGGACCTCCATCCTCCTACAATGAGCAGTTCTTC.